One T cell receptor (beta chain) is described in this entry. This CDR3 is built from 12 residues. Germline CDR1 is LGHNT and CDR2 is FRNRAP. V lost 3 bases, J lost 10 bases, and 12 bases lay in between. These data originate in a study of OX40 agonist ivuxolimab in advanced cancers. Here immunoSEQ multiplex PCR was the method, and the copy in TCRdb shows in-frame clones only, minus some. The data hold more than 9,000 clones, with roughly 69% observed a single time. This chain links TRBV12-5 with TRBJ1-1; D gene ambiguous. The input for sequencing was CD4+ or CD8+ T cells sorted from blood, taken in a trial of the OX40 agonist ivuxolimab. This TCR was sampled from an adult with an advanced solid tumor such as melanoma, head and neck, liver or kidney cancer. The CDR3 nucleotides are TGTGCTAGTGGTTTCGGTGGGGATCGAGCTTTCTTT. This encodes CASGFGGDRAFF.